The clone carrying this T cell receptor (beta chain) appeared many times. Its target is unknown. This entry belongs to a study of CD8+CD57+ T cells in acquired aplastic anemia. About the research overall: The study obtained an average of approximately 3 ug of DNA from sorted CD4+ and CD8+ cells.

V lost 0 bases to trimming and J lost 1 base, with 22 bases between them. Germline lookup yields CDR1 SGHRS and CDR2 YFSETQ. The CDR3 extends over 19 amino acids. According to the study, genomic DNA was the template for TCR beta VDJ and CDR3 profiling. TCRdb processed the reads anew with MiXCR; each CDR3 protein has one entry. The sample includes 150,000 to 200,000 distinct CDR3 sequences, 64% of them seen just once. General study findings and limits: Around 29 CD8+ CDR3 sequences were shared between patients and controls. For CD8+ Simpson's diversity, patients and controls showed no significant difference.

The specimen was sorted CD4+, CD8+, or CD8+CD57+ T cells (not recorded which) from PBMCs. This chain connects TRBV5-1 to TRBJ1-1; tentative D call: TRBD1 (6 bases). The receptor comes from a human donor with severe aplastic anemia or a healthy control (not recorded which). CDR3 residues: CASSLGLGGGGPGNTEAFF. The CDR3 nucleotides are TGCGCCAGCAGCTTGGGTCTTGGGGGGGGGGGCCCAGGGAACACTGAAGCTTTCTTT.